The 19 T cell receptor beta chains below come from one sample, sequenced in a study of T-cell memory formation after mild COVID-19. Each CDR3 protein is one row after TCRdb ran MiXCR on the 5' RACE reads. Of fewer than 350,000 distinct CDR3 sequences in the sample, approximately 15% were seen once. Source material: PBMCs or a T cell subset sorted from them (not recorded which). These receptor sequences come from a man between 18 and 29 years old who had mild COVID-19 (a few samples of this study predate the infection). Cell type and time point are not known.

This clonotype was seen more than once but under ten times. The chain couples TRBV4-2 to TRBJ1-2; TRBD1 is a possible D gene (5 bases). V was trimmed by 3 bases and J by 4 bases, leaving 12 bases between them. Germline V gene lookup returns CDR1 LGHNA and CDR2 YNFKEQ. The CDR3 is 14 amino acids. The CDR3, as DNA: TGTGCCAGCAGCCACGGGCGGGGGGGCTATGGCTACACCTTC. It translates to CASSHGRGGYGYTF.

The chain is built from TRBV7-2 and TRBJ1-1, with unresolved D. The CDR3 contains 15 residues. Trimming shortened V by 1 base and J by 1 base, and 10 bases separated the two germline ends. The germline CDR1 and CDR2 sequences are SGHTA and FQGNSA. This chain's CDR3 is CASSLVGWGNTEAFF. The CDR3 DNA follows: TGTGCCAGCAGCTTAGTCGGGTGGGGGAACACTGAAGCTTTCTTT.

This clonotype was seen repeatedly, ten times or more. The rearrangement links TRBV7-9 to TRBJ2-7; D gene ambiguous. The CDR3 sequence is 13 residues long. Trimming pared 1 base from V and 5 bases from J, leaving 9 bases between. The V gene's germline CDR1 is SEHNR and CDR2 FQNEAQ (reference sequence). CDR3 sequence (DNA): TGTGCCAGCAGCTTAGAGGCGGCGGACGAGCAGTACTTC. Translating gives CASSLEAADEQYF.

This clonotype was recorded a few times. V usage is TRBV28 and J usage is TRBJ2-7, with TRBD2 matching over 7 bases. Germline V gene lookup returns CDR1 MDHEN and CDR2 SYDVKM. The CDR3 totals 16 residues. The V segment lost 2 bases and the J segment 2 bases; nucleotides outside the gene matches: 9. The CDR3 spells CASSLTTGRGAYEQYV. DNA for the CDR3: TGTGCCAGCAGTTTAACAACTGGGAGGGGCGCCTACGAGCAGTACGTC.

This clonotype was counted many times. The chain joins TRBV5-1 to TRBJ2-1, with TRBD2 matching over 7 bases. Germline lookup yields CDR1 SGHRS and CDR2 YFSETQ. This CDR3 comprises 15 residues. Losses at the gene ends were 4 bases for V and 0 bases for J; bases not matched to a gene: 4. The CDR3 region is CASSPRGDSYNEQFF. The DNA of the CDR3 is TGCGCCAGCAGCCCTCGGGGGGACTCCTACAATGAGCAGTTCTTC.

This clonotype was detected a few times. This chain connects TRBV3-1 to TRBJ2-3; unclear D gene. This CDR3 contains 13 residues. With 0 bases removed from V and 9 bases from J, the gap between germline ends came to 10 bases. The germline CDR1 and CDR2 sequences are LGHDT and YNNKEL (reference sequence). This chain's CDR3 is CASSQDRRPTQYF. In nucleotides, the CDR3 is TGTGCCAGCAGCCAAGATCGGCGTCCCACGCAGTATTTT.

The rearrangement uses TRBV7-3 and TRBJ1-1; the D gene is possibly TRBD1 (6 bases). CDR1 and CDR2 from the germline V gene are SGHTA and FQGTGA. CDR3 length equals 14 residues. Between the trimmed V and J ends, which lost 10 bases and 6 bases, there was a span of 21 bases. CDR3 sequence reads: CATSPGAITSEAFF. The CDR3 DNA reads TGTGCCACCTCTCCGGGGGCCATTACCTCTGAAGCTTTCTTT.

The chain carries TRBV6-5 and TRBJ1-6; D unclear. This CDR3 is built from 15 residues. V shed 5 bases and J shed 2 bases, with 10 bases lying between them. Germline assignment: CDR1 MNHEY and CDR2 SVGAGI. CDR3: CASSPDGTYNSPLHF. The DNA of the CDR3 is TGTGCCAGCAGTCCGGACGGCACCTATAATTCACCCCTCCACTTT.

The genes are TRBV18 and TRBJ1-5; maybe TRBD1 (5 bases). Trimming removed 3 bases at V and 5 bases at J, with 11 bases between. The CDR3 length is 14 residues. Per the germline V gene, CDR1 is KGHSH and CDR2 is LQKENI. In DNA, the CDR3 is TGTGCCAGCTCACCCGAGGGGATATATCAGCCCCAGCATTTT. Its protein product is CASSPEGIYQPQHF.

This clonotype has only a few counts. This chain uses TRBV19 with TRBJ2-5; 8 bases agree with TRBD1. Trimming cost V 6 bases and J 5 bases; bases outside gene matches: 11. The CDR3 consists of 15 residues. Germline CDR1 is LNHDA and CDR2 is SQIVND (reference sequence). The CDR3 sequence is CASSTPQGAVETQYF. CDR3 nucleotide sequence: TGTGCCAGTAGCACGCCCCAGGGGGCTGTCGAGACCCAGTACTTC.

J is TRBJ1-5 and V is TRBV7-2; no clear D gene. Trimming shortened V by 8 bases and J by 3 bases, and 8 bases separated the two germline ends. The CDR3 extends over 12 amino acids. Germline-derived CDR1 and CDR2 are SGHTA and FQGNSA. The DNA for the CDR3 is TGTGCCAGCGGTAGCTACAATCAGCCCCAGCATTTT. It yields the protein CASGSYNQPQHF. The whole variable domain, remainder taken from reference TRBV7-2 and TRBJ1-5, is GAGVSQSPSNKVTEKGKDVELRCDPISGHTALYWYRQSLGQGLEFLIYFQGNSAPDKSGLPSDRFSAERTGGSVSTLTIQRTQQEDSAVYLCASGSYNQPQHFGDGTRLSIL.

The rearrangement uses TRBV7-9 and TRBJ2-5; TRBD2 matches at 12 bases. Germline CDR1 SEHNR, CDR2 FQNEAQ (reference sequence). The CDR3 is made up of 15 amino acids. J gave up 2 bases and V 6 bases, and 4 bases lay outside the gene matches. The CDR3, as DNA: TGTGCCAGCAGAACAGGACTAGCGGGGCAAGAGACCCAGTACTTC. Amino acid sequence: CASRTGLAGQETQYF.

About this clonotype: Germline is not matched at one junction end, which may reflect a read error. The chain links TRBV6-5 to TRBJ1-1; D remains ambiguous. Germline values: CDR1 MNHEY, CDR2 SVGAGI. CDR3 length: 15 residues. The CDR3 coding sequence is TGTGCCAGCAGTCACTCCCGAGGTCTGAGTACTGAAGCTTTCTTT. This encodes CASSHSRGLSTEAFF.

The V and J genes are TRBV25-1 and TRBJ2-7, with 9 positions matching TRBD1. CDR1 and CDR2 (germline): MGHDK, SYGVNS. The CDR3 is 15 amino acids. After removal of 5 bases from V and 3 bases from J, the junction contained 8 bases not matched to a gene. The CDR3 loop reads CASSPGTGSVYEQYF. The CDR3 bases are TGTGCCAGCAGTCCCGGGACAGGGTCCGTCTACGAGCAGTACTTC.

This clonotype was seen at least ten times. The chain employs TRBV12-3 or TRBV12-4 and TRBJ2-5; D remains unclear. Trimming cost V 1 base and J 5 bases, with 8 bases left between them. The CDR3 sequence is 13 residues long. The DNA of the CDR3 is TGTGCCAGCAGTTTAGGAGTCAGGGAGACCCAGTACTTC. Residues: CASSLGVRETQYF.

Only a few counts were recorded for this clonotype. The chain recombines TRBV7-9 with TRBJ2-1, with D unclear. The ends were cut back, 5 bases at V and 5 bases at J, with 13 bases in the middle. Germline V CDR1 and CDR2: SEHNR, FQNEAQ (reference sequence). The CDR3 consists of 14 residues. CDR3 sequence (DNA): TGTGCCAGCAGCGCGCTAGGGTACGACAATGAGCAGTTCTTC. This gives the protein CASSALGYDNEQFF. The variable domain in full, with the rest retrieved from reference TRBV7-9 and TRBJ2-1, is DTGVSQNPRHKITKRGQNVTFRCDPISEHNRLYWYRQTLGQGPEFLTYFQNEAQLEKSRLLSDRFSAERPKGSFSTLEIQRTEQGDSAMYLCASSALGYDNEQFFGPGTRLTVL.

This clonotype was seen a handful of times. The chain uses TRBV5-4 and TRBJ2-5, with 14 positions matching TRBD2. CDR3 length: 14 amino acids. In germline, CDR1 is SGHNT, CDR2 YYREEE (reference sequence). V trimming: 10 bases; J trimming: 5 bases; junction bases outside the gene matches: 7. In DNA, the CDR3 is TGTGCCGCTCGGACTAGCGGGGGGAGGGAGACCCAGTACTTC. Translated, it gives CAARTSGGRETQYF.

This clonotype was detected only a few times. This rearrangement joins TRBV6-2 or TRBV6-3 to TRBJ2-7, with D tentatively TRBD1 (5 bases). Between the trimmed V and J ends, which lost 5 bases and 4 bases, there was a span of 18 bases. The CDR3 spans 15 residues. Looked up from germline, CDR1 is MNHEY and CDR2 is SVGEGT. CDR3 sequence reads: CASSLPQAGIYEQYF. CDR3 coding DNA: TGTGCCAGCAGTCTGCCACAAGCAGGGATTTACGAGCAGTACTTC.

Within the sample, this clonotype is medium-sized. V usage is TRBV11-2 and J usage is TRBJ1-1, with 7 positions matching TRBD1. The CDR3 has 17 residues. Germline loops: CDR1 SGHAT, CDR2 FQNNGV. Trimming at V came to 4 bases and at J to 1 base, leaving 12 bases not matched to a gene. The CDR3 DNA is TGTGCCAGCAGCTCCCCAGGGGGTACGGCAAGGAACACTGAAGCTTTCTTT. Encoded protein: CASSSPGGTARNTEAFF.